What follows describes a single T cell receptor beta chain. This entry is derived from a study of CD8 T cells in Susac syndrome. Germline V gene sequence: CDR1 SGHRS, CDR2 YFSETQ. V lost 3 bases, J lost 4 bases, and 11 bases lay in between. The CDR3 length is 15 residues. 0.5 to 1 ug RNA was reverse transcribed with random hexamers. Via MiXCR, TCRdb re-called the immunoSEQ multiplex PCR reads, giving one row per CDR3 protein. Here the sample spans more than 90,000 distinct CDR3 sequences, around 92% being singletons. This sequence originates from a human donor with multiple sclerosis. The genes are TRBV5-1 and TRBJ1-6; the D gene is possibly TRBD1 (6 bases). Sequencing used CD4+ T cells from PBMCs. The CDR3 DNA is TGCGCCAGCAGCTCGTTGGGACATTATAATTCACCCCTCCACTTT. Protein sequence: CASSSLGHYNSPLHF.